What follows is one T cell receptor (beta chain) and its context. The data belong to a study of blood T cell repertoires in COVID-19. Study details: PBMCs, B-cell-depleted T cells, or T cells provided the cDNA or gDNA that made up the material.

The data were produced by immunoSEQ multiplex PCR, yet TCRdb's version contains in-frame clones alone and is incomplete. The sample has about 220,000 clones, about 83% seen once. CDR3 length: 14 residues. The chain employs TRBV21-1 and TRBJ1-3. TRBV21-1 is a listed pseudogene. The sequence was obtained from a woman in her fifties or sixties with acute or convalescent COVID-19. Sequences were obtained from peripheral blood. The CDR3 spells CASSPGVGGNTIYF. The CDR3 nucleotides are TGTGCCAGCAGCCCCGGGGTCGGCGGAAACACCATATATTTT.